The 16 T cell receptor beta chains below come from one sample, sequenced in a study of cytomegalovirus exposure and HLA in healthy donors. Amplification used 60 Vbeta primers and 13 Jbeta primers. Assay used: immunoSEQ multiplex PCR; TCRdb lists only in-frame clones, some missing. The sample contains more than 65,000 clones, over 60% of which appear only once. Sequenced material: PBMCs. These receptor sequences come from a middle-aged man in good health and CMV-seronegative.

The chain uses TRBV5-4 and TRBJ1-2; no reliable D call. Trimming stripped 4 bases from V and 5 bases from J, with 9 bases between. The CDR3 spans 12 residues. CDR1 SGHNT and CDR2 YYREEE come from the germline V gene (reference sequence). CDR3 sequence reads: CASSLGGYGYTF. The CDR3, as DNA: TGTGCCAGCAGCCTGGGAGGGTATGGCTACACCTTC.

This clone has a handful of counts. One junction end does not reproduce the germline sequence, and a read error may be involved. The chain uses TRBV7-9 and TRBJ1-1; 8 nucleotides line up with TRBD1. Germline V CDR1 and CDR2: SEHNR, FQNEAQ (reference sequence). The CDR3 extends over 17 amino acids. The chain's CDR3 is CSSSPTWKTGENTEAFF. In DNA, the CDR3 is TGTTCCAGCAGCCCCACTTGGAAGACAGGGGAGAACACTGAAGCTTTCTTT.

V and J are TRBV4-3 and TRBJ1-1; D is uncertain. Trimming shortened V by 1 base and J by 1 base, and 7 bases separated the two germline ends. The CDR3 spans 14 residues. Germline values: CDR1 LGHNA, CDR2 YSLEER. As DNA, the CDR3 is TGCGCCAGCAGCCAAGGAAACTGGAACACTGAAGCTTTCTTT. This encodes CASSQGNWNTEAFF.

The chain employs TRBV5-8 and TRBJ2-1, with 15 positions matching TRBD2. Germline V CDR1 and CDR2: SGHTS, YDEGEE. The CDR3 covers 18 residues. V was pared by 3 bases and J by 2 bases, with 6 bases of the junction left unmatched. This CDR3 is CASSWTSGGGGPYNEQFF. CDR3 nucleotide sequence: TGTGCCAGCAGCTGGACTAGCGGGGGGGGTGGACCCTACAATGAGCAGTTCTTC. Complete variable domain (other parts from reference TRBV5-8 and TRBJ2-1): EAGVTQSPTHLIKTRGQQATLRCSPISGHTSVYWYQQALGLGLQFLLWYDEGEERNRGNFPPRFSGRQFPNYSSELNVNALELEDSALYLCASSWTSGGGGPYNEQFFGPGTRLTVL.

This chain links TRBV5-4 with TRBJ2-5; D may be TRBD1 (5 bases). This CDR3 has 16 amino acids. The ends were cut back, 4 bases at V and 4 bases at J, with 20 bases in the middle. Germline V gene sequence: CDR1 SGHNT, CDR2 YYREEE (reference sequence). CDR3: CASSHNPDRRIETQYF. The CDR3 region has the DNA TGTGCCAGCAGCCATAATCCTGACAGACGAATAGAGACCCAGTACTTC.

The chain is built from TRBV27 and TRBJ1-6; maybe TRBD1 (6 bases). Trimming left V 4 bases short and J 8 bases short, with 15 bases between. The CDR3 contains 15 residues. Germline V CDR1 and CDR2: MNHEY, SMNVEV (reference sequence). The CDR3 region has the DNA TGTGCCAGCAGTTCCTCTGGGGGGGCGGATTCACCCCTCCACTTT. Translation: CASSSSGGADSPLHF.

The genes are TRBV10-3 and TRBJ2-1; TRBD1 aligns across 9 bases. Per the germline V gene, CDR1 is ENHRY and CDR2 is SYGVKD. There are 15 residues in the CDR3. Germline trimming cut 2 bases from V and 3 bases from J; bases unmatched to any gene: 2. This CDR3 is CAISEPGQGYNEQFF. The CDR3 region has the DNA TGTGCCATCAGTGAGCCGGGACAGGGCTACAATGAGCAGTTCTTC.

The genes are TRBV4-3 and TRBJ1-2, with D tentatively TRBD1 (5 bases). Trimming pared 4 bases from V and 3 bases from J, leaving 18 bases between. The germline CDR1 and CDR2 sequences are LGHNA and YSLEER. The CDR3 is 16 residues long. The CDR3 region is CASSLEGRGTDYGYTF. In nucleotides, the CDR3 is TGCGCCAGCAGCCTCGAGGGGAGGGGAACGGACTATGGCTACACCTTC.

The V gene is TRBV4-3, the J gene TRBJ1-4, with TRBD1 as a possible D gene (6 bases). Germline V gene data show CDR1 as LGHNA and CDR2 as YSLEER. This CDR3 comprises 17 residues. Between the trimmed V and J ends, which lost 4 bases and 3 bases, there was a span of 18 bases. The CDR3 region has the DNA TGCGCCAGCAGCCGCCAAGCTTGGACAGCGGCTAATGAAAAACTGTTTTTT. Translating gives CASSRQAWTAANEKLFF.

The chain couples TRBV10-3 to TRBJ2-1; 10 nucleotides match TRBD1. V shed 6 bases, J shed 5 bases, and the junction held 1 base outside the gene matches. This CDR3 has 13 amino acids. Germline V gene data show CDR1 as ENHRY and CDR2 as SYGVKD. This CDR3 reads CAIRGQGNNEQFF. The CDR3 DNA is TGTGCCATCAGGGGACAGGGGAACAATGAGCAGTTCTTC.

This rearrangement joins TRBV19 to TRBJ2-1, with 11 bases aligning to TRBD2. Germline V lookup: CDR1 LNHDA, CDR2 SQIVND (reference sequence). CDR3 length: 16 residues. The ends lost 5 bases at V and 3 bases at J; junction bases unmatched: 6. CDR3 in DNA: TGTGCCAGTAGTGGTCTAGCGGGGGGATTCTACAATGAGCAGTTCTTC. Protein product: CASSGLAGGFYNEQFF.

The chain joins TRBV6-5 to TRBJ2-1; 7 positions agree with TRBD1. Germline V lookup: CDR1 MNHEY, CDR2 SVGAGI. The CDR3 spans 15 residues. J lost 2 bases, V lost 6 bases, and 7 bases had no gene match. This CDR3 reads CASSGDTGAYNEQFF. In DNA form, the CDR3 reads TGTGCCAGCAGCGGAGACACAGGGGCCTACAATGAGCAGTTCTTC.

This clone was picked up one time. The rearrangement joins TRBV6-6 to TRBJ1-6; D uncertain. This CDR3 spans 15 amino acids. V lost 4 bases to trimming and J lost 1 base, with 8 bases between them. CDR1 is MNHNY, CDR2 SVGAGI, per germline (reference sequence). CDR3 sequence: CASSFLESYNSPLHF. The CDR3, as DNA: TGTGCCAGCAGTTTCCTGGAGTCCTATAATTCACCCCTCCACTTT.

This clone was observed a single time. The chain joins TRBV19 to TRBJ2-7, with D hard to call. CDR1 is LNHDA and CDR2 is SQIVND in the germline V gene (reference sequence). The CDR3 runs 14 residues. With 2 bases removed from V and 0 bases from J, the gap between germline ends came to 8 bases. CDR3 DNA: TGTGCCAGTAGTATAATGGCTGACTCCTACGAGCAGTACTTC. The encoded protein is CASSIMADSYEQYF.

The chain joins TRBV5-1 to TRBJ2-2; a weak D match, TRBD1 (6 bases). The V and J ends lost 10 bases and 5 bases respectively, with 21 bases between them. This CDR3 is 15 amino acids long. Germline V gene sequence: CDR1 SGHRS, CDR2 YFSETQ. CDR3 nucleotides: TGCGCCTGCACCCCCACAGGGTCTGGTACCGGGGAGCTGTTTTTT. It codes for CACTPTGSGTGELFF.

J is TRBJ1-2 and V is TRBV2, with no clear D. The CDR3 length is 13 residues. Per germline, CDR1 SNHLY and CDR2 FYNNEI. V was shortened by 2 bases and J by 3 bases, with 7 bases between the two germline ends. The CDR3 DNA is TGTGCCAGCAGTGAAATGTCAGACTATGGCTACACCTTC. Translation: CASSEMSDYGYTF.